This T cell receptor (beta chain) was documented in a study of blood T cell repertoires in COVID-19. Trimming removed 2 bases at V and 6 bases at J, with 11 bases between. This CDR3 has 14 amino acids. Germline V gives CDR1 SGHDT, CDR2 YYEEEE. Libraries were prepared by immunoSEQ multiplex PCR; TCRdb keeps only in-frame clonotypes and omits some of them. The sample carries some 15,000 clones, approximately 80% recorded once. This clone is medium-sized in the sample. This receptor was obtained from a woman in her seventies with active COVID-19. V usage is TRBV5-6 and J usage is TRBJ1-4; TRBD1 might be the D (6 bases). Input material: peripheral blood. CDR3 sequence (DNA): TGTGCCAGCAGCTTACAGGGAGGGGATGAAAAACTGTTTTTT. Translation gives CASSLQGGDEKLFF.